The 12 T cell receptor beta chains below all came from one sample that was sequenced in a study of shared clonotypes between healthy human individuals. Produced via immunoSEQ multiplex PCR; TCRdb's table is partial and in-frame only. The repertoire holds about 2 million clones, with about 95% as singletons. Cells designated naive CD8 were CD45RO-negative and were positively selected for CCR7, with terminally differentiated effector memory CD45RA+ cells excluded. The sequenced sample consisted of naive CD8+ T cells sorted from blood. All receptors derive from a man in his late teens or twenties in good health.

The V and J genes are TRBV27 and TRBJ2-4; D gene ambiguous. From germline, CDR1 is MNHEY and CDR2 SMNVEV (reference sequence). CDR3 size: 14 residues. The V gene lost 6 bases and the J gene lost 5 bases, with 14 bases spanning the gap. Written as DNA, the CDR3 is TGTGCCAGCAGCTCCTCCCGGAGCCAAAACATTCAGTACTTC. This codes for CASSSSRSQNIQYF.

The V and J genes are TRBV4-1 and TRBJ2-7; 12 bases are a match to TRBD2. V shed 1 base, J shed 2 bases, and the junction held 6 bases outside the gene matches. Per germline, CDR1 MGHRA and CDR2 YSYEKL. The CDR3 is 17 amino acids. CDR3 nucleotides: TGCGCCAGCAGCCAAGTGGCGACTAGCGGGAGTCCCTACGAGCAGTACTTC. This gives the protein CASSQVATSGSPYEQYF.

The CDR3 here is CASSQVRDSSKNIQYF. The CDR3 DNA follows: TGCGCCAGCAGCCAAGTTCGGGACTCCTCCAAAAACATTCAGTACTTC. The chain couples TRBV4-3 to TRBJ2-4; weak D call: TRBD2 (6 bases). From germline, CDR1 is LGHNA and CDR2 YSLEER. This CDR3 spans 16 amino acids. V lost 1 base and J lost 2, with 12 bases in between.

The chain uses TRBV6-6 and TRBJ1-5, with TRBD1 as a possible D gene (5 bases). Germline V gene data show CDR1 as MNHNY and CDR2 as SVGAGI (reference sequence). Trimming left V 7 bases short and J 3 bases short, with 19 bases between. This CDR3 region has 16 residues. CDR3 loop: CASTPPGRGDNQPQHF. In nucleotides, the CDR3 is TGTGCCAGCACCCCCCCGGGACGGGGAGACAATCAGCCCCAGCATTTT.

The V gene is TRBV9, the J gene TRBJ2-5; D ambiguous. Between the trimmed V and J ends, which lost 3 bases and 5 bases, there was a span of 11 bases. The CDR3 is made up of 13 amino acids. CDR1 is SGDLS, CDR2 YYNGEE, per germline. As DNA, the CDR3 is TGTGCCAGCAGCGATCGGACCGACGAGACCCAGTACTTC. Translating it yields CASSDRTDETQYF.

The chain recombines TRBV21-1 with TRBJ2-3; TRBD2, the D gene given by the table, was not confirmed from the DNA. TRBV21-1 counts as a pseudogene. This CDR3 comprises 15 residues. As DNA, the CDR3 is TGTGCCAGCGTTCCGACTAGCGGGAGCACAGATACGCAGTATTTT. As protein: CASVPTSGSTDTQYF.

This clone has just one count. This chain joins TRBV29-1 and TRBJ2-1; 7 bases are a match to TRBD1. The CDR3 is 13 amino acids. Germline V gene sequence: CDR1 SQVTM, CDR2 ANQGSEA. V shed 8 bases, J shed 4 bases, and the junction held 8 bases outside the gene matches. This CDR3 reads CSSRGQGYNEQFF. The CDR3 DNA reads as TGCAGCTCAAGGGGGCAGGGATACAATGAGCAGTTCTTC.

CDR3 nucleotides: TGTGCCAGCAGCCACGTGGGGTATGCTAGCACAGATACGCAGTATTTT. Its protein product is CASSHVGYASTDTQYF. The gene calls are TRBV6-6 and TRBJ2-3; D is uncertain. The CDR3 is 16 amino acids. In germline, CDR1 is MNHNY, CDR2 SVGAGI (reference sequence). V was clipped by 6 bases and J by 0 bases, with 16 bases between them.

V and J are TRBV27 and TRBJ2-2; D is possibly TRBD1 (5 bases). V was shortened by 5 bases and J by 8 bases, with 12 bases between the two germline ends. The CDR3 spans 13 residues. The germline V gene has CDR1 MNHEY and CDR2 SMNVEV (reference sequence). The DNA of the CDR3 is TGTGCCAGCAGTACCCAGACAGCGGGGGAGCTGTTTTTT. Its protein product is CASSTQTAGELFF.

The chain couples TRBV6-5 to TRBJ1-3, with a weak D call TRBD1 (5 bases). This CDR3 contains 14 residues. Germline V gives CDR1 MNHEY, CDR2 SVGAGI. The V end was cut by 5 bases, the J end by 3 bases, with 11 bases between. Here the CDR3 reads CASSGGIGGNTIYF. CDR3 sequence (DNA): TGTGCCAGCAGTGGGGGGATAGGTGGAAACACCATATATTTT.

The rearrangement uses TRBV13 and TRBJ2-3, with D unresolved. There are 12 residues in the CDR3. V was trimmed by 5 bases and J by 6 bases, leaving 9 bases between them. Germline loops: CDR1 PRHDT, CDR2 FYEKMQ (reference sequence). The DNA for the CDR3 is TGTGCCAGCAGCGGCAGAATGGATACGCAGTATTTT. Translated: CASSGRMDTQYF.

This chain joins TRBV25-1 and TRBJ2-2, with TRBD1 identical over 8 bases. Germline CDR1 is MGHDK and CDR2 is SYGVNS. This CDR3 comprises 17 residues. V lost 4 bases to trimming and J lost 5 bases; unmatched junction nucleotides: 12. In DNA form, the CDR3 reads TGTGCCAGCAGTGGCCATATCCCGGGGACAGGTACCGGGGAGCTGTTTTTT. This translates into CASSGHIPGTGTGELFF.